This TCR beta chain came from a study of blood T cell repertoires in COVID-19. Study information: Material from acute and convalescent COVID-19 was sourced from the United States, Italy and Spain. T cells, B-cell-depleted T cells, or PBMCs provided the cDNA or gDNA that served as material.

Original processing notes: Amplification with reference gene primers provided the estimates of nucleated cell counts. Generated by immunoSEQ multiplex PCR, the TCRdb table keeps only in-frame clones and is missing some. For V, J and clone size, that table is used; D and trimming come from the DNA. The sample includes 210,000 or so clones, 70% to 90% of them seen just once. CDR1 SGDLS and CDR2 YYNGEE come from the germline V gene. V was shortened by 0 bases and J by 4 bases, with 12 bases between the two germline ends. The CDR3 loop spans 15 amino acids. The TCR comes from a man aged 45 to 65 with acute or convalescent COVID-19. Sequenced material: peripheral blood. The rearrangement uses TRBV9 and TRBJ2-3; D may be TRBD2 (6 bases). CDR3 residues: CASSVVGGTPDTQYF. CDR3 coding DNA: TGTGCCAGCAGCGTAGTGGGGGGTACCCCAGATACGCAGTATTTT.